These 23 T cell receptor beta chains were all obtained from the same sample, sequenced in a study of post-analysis software for immune sequencing data. General study findings and limits: Compared with controls, patients had more of five or six TRBV segments, including TRBV5-6, TRBV5-1 and TRBV20-1.

These TCRs are of unknown antigen specificity. Prepared libraries of TCR beta cDNA carried unique molecular identifiers. TCRdb redid the calling of the PCR reads with MiXCR, one entry per CDR3 protein. The repertoire holds about 810,000 distinct CDR3 sequences, 53% seen once, with roughly 4.4% in the top ten. The source material was blood. The source of these receptors is a girl under 18 with multiple sclerosis.

The genes are TRBV29-1 and TRBJ2-5, with D possibly TRBD1 on 6 matching bases. The CDR3 covers 14 residues. The V gene lost 4 bases and the J gene lost 0 bases, with 12 bases spanning the gap. The germline CDR1 and CDR2 sequences are SQVTM and ANQGSEA. DNA for the CDR3: TGCAGCGTTGCGGGGCAGGGGAACCAAGAGACCCAGTACTTC. It yields the protein CSVAGQGNQETQYF.

The chain joins TRBV3-1 to TRBJ2-3; unclear D gene. The CDR3 length is 16 residues. Germline V gives CDR1 LGHDT, CDR2 YNNKEL (reference sequence). The V gene lost 1 base and the J gene lost 2 bases, with 13 bases spanning the gap. The CDR3 nucleotides are TGTGCCAGCAGCCAAGTGATGCTCACTTTCACAGATACGCAGTATTTT. Protein sequence: CASSQVMLTFTDTQYF.

This clonotype has only a few counts. This rearrangement joins TRBV7-2 to TRBJ1-6, with a possible D match to TRBD1 (6 bases). Germline V lookup: CDR1 SGHTA, CDR2 FQGNSA. Trimming cost V 5 bases and J 4 bases, with 12 bases left between them. This CDR3 comprises 15 residues. CDR3 loop: CASSPRQVYNSPLHF. The CDR3 region has the DNA TGTGCCAGCAGCCCCCGACAGGTTTATAATTCACCCCTCCACTTT.

The rearrangement links TRBV15 to TRBJ2-1, with 10 nucleotides matching TRBD2. Germline V gene sequence: CDR1 LNHNV, CDR2 YYDKDF (reference sequence). V lost 1 base to trimming and J lost 7 bases; unmatched junction nucleotides: 10. The length of the CDR3 is 17 residues. The chain's CDR3 is CATSRVTGSGGGNEQFF. The DNA for the CDR3 is TGTGCCACCAGCAGAGTTACGGGGAGCGGGGGGGGGAATGAGCAGTTCTTC.

The chain carries TRBV15 and TRBJ2-1; TRBD2 might be the D (6 bases). Germline CDR1 and CDR2: LNHNV and YYDKDF (reference sequence). This CDR3 is 16 amino acids long. Trimming took 0 bases from V and 6 from J, leaving 15 bases between them. The CDR3 sequence: CATSRDWRGDSNEQFF. The DNA for the CDR3 is TGTGCCACCAGCAGAGATTGGCGGGGCGACTCCAATGAGCAGTTCTTC.

This clonotype was observed a few times. This chain joins TRBV5-1 and TRBJ2-7, with a weak D call TRBD2 (6 bases). The V gene's germline CDR1 is SGHRS and CDR2 YFSETQ. This CDR3 has 15 residues. Trimming removed 0 bases from V and 5 bases from J, with 15 bases in between. The CDR3 is CASSLAVGLANEQYF. The CDR3, as DNA: TGCGCCAGCAGCTTGGCGGTCGGGCTAGCGAACGAGCAGTACTTC.

The chain employs TRBV20-1 and TRBJ2-7; 7 bases match TRBD1. Trimming took 5 bases from V and 4 from J; bases not matched to a gene: 14. The CDR3 contains 15 residues. Germline lookup yields CDR1 DFQATT and CDR2 SNEGSKA (reference sequence). CDR3 DNA sequence: TGCAGTGCTCCTAAGCCCCGGGACAGTTCTTACGAGCAGTACTTC. It codes for CSAPKPRDSSYEQYF.

On this clonotype itself: A read error may be the cause here, since a much bigger clone is one base away. The V gene is TRBV5-1, the J gene TRBJ1-2; D uncertain. Germline V gene lookup returns CDR1 SGHRS and CDR2 YFSETQ. V lost 3 bases and J 0 bases, leaving 9 bases between the germline ends. This CDR3 region has 14 residues. The CDR3 region has the DNA TGCGCCAGCAGCTGGGTGGGGACTAACTATGGCTACACCTTC. It translates to CASSWVGTNYGYTF.

The chain links TRBV4-1 to TRBJ1-6, with a possible D match to TRBD1 (6 bases). Germline V CDR1 and CDR2: MGHRA, YSYEKL. Trimming pared 0 bases from V and 0 bases from J, leaving 12 bases between. The CDR3 is made up of 18 amino acids. The CDR3 nucleotides read TGCGCCAGCAGCCAAGATGGGCAGGACAGCTCCTATAATTCACCCCTCCACTTT. Translated, it gives CASSQDGQDSSYNSPLHF.

J is TRBJ2-5 and V is TRBV7-9, with D hard to call. The end of the DNA aligns better with TRBJ2-7, so the J call may be wrong. The CDR3 is 15 amino acids. Germline-derived CDR1 and CDR2 are SEHNR and FQNEAQ (reference sequence). CDR3 DNA sequence: TGTGCCAGCAGCCCCCTCTATAGGGTAGCCCACGAGCAGTACTTC. Amino acids: CASSPLYRVAHEQYF.

The V gene is TRBV27, the J gene TRBJ2-7; TRBD2 might be the D (6 bases). The J call may be wrong; the DNA end is better matched by TRBJ2-5. Germline V gives CDR1 MNHEY, CDR2 SMNVEV (reference sequence). The CDR3 has 15 amino acids. The CDR3 spells CASSTRGGGQQTQYF. In DNA form, the CDR3 reads TGTGCCAGCAGTACCCGGGGTGGAGGGCAGCAGACCCAGTACTTC.

The chain is built from TRBV7-9 and TRBJ2-1; 8 positions agree with TRBD2. Germline CDR1 reads SEHNR; CDR2 reads FQNEAQ (reference sequence). The CDR3 extends over 15 amino acids. The V and J ends lost 5 bases and 4 bases, in that order; junction bases with no gene match: 7. CDR3 nucleotides: TGTGCCAGCAGCATCGGACTAGCAGATTACAATGAGCAGTTCTTC. The encoded protein is CASSIGLADYNEQFF.

The chain combines TRBV29-1 with TRBJ1-4; 8 bases align to TRBD1. The CDR3 length is 16 residues. The V and J ends lost 4 bases and 4 bases, in that order; junction bases with no gene match: 11. Germline CDR1 is SQVTM and CDR2 is ANQGSEA. CDR3 DNA sequence: TGCAGCGTTGCGCGATCTGGGACAGGAAGTAATGAAAAACTGTTTTTT. It translates to CSVARSGTGSNEKLFF.

The chain uses TRBV20-1 and TRBJ2-5; TRBD1 is a possible D gene (5 bases). This CDR3 contains 14 residues. The V end was cut by 6 bases, the J end by 3 bases, with 17 bases between. Germline V gene lookup returns CDR1 DFQATT and CDR2 SNEGSKA (reference sequence). DNA for the CDR3: TGCAGTGCACCCTTTGGGGCTTTCGAAGAGACCCAGTACTTC. This translates into CSAPFGAFEETQYF.

This clonotype appeared a few times. The J gene is TRBJ2-7, the V gene TRBV5-1; D is undetermined. In germline, CDR1 is SGHRS, CDR2 YFSETQ. V dropped 4 bases and J dropped 1 base, with 18 bases sitting between them. This CDR3 spans 16 amino acids. Written as DNA, the CDR3 is TGCGCCAGCAGCGCCGGCGGTAGGGAAACGTCCTACGAGCAGTACTTC. Translating gives CASSAGGRETSYEQYF.

This clonotype was seen many times. The rearrangement uses TRBV7-2 and TRBJ1-2; 7 bases fit TRBD1. This CDR3 spans 13 amino acids. With V trimmed by 4 bases and J by 8 bases, 7 bases remained unmatched. The germline CDR1 and CDR2 sequences are SGHTA and FQGNSA. The CDR3 nucleotides read TGTGCCAGCAGCTCCTATCGACAGGGCGGCTACACCTTC. It codes for CASSSYRQGGYTF.

J is TRBJ2-3 and V is TRBV7-9; weak D call: TRBD2 (5 bases). The length of the CDR3 is 13 residues. V shed 5 bases and J shed 3 bases, with 9 bases lying between them. Germline V gives CDR1 SEHNR, CDR2 FQNEAQ (reference sequence). In nucleotides, the CDR3 is TGTGCCAGCAGCACTCGGGGTACAGATACGCAGTATTTT. Amino acid sequence: CASSTRGTDTQYF.

This rearrangement joins TRBV4-1 to TRBJ2-4; 7 nucleotides match TRBD2. The CDR3 is 17 residues long. Germline trimming cut 0 bases from V and 0 bases from J; bases unmatched to any gene: 5. CDR1 and CDR2 from the germline V gene are MGHRA and YSYEKL. In DNA form, the CDR3 reads TGCGCCAGCAGCCAAGATAGGGCGGGAGAAGCCAAAAACATTCAGTACTTC. Translated, it gives CASSQDRAGEAKNIQYF.

V and J are TRBV5-1 and TRBJ2-3, with D perhaps being TRBD1 or TRBD2 (5 bases each). CDR1 is SGHRS, CDR2 YFSETQ, per germline. Trimming left V 2 bases short and J 5 bases short, with 12 bases between. CDR3 length: 14 amino acids. In DNA form, the CDR3 reads TGCGCCAGCAGCTTAGACGAGGGGAGAGATACGCAGTATTTT. Translated, it gives CASSLDEGRDTQYF. The whole variable domain, filled in from reference TRBV5-1 and TRBJ2-3, reads KAGVTQTPRYLIKTRGQQVTLSCSPISGHRSVSWYQQTPGQGLQFLFEYFSETQRNKGNFPGRFSGRQFSNSRSEMNVSTLELGDSALYLCASSLDEGRDTQYFGPGTRLTVL.

The rearrangement links TRBV27 to TRBJ2-5, with 10 nucleotides matching TRBD2. The CDR3 is 16 residues long. The V and J ends lost 7 bases and 11 bases, in that order; junction bases with no gene match: 19. Per germline, CDR1 MNHEY and CDR2 SMNVEV (reference sequence). CDR3: CASTTWRAGGGSEQYF. The CDR3 bases are TGTGCCAGCACGACATGGAGAGCGGGAGGGGGAAGTGAGCAGTACTTC.

V is TRBV12-3 or TRBV12-4 and J is TRBJ2-7, with a tentative D call TRBD1 (5 bases). V shed 3 bases and J shed 0 bases, with 9 bases lying between them. This CDR3 comprises 14 residues. The CDR3 reads CASSFKGISYEQYF. The CDR3 region has the DNA TGTGCCAGCAGTTTTAAGGGGATCTCCTACGAGCAGTACTTC.

This clonotype was picked up a small number of times. This CDR3 is CASRKSGQGTSEQYF. The CDR3 DNA reads as TGTGCCAGCAGAAAATCGGGACAGGGGACATCCGAGCAGTACTTC. The rearrangement joins TRBV12-3 or TRBV12-4 to TRBJ2-7; 10 bases fit TRBD1. The junction had 11 bases not matched to a gene; V was cut back by 6 bases and J by 6 bases. The CDR3 has 15 residues.

This clonotype was counted a few times. The chain recombines TRBV29-1 with TRBJ1-2, with unresolved D. V was clipped by 6 bases and J by 0 bases, with 11 bases between them. The CDR3 totals 13 residues. Per germline, CDR1 SQVTM and CDR2 ANQGSEA. The CDR3 nucleotides are TGCAGCGTGGCGGGTCAGGCTAACTATGGCTACACCTTC. Translated, it gives CSVAGQANYGYTF.